Shown below are 4 T cell receptor beta chains from a single sample sequenced in a study of blood T cell repertoires in COVID-19. Sequenced by immunoSEQ multiplex PCR; TCRdb stores in-frame clones only, minus some. This sample carries roughly 250,000 clones, roughly 82% of them seen once, and the ten largest clones take approximately 5%. The sequencing sample was made of peripheral blood. These receptors were taken from an elderly woman with active or convalescent COVID-19.

A remark on this clone: Other DNA sequences in the same sample also yield this CDR3. The chain carries TRBV28 and TRBJ1-2; no definite D call. The germline CDR1 and CDR2 sequences are MDHEN and SYDVKM. V lost 2 bases to trimming and J lost 5 bases, with 3 bases between them. The CDR3 sequence is 11 residues long. The CDR3 sequence: CASSLRYGYTF. CDR3 bases: TGTGCCAGCAGTTTACGTTATGGCTACACCTTC.

The chain employs TRBV5-8 and TRBJ2-1; maybe TRBD1 (5 bases). The CDR3 is 15 amino acids. Germline loops: CDR1 SGHTS, CDR2 YDEGEE. Trimming stripped 4 bases from V and 2 bases from J, with 13 bases between. Here the CDR3 DNA reads TGTGCCAGCAGCCTCGGCAGGGCGACCTACAATGAGCAGTTCTTC. Protein sequence: CASSLGRATYNEQFF.

The DNA for the CDR3 is TGTGCCAGCAAGAGGGGGATTGGGGTTCAAGAGACCCAGTACTTC. Its translation: CASKRGIGVQETQYF. The gene calls are TRBV6-5 and TRBJ2-5; possible D gene TRBD1, 6 bases. The CDR3 is made up of 15 amino acids. V lost 7 bases, J lost 2 bases, and 17 bases lay in between. Germline V lookup: CDR1 MNHEY, CDR2 SVGAGI.

This clone was counted a single time. The rearrangement uses TRBV2 and TRBJ2-3; 11 bases map to TRBD2. Germline V CDR1 and CDR2: SNHLY, FYNNEI. J lost 5 bases, V lost 5 bases, and 6 bases had no gene match. The CDR3 runs to 15 residues. The CDR3 nucleotides read TGTGCCAGCAGTAGTGGGACTAGCGGAATAGATACGCAGTATTTT. Protein sequence: CASSSGTSGIDTQYF.